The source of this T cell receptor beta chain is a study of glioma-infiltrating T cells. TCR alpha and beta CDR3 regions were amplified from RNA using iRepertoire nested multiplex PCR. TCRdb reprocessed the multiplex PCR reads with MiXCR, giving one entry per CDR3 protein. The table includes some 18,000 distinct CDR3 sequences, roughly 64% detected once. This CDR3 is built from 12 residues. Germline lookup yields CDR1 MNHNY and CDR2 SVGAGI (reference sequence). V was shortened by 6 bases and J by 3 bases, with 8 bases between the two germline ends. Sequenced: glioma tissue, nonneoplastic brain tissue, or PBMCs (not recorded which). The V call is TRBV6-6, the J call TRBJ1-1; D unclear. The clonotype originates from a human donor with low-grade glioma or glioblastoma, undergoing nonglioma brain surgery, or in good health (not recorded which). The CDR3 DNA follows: TGTGCCAGCAGCCGACCGGACACTGAAGCTTTCTTT. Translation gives CASSRPDTEAFF.